The 2 T cell receptor beta chains below come from one sample, sequenced in a study of blood T cell repertoires in COVID-19. Assay: immunoSEQ multiplex PCR; the TCRdb copy retains only in-frame clones and omits some. The table has about 92,000 clones, roughly 72% seen once; the top ten hold roughly 24%. Sequencing was performed on peripheral blood. The source is a woman between 55 and 75 years old in a cohort sampled during active or convalescent COVID-19.

This rearrangement joins TRBV24-1 to TRBJ1-2, with a possible D match to TRBD1 (5 bases). The germline gives CDR1 KGHDR, CDR2 SFDVKD. The CDR3 runs to 15 residues. V was clipped by 4 bases and J by 6 bases, with 17 bases between them. This chain's CDR3 is CATSDRDSRRDGYTF. CDR3 bases: TGTGCCACCAGTGACCGGGACTCCAGGAGGGATGGCTACACCTTC.

The chain joins TRBV28 to TRBJ2-7; D may be TRBD1 (6 bases). The CDR3 runs 12 residues. V dropped 8 bases and J dropped 3 bases, with 11 bases sitting between them. CDR1 is MDHEN, CDR2 SYDVKM, per germline. CDR3 bases: TGTGCCAGCTCGACAGGTTACTACGAGCAGTACTTC. It translates to CASSTGYYEQYF.